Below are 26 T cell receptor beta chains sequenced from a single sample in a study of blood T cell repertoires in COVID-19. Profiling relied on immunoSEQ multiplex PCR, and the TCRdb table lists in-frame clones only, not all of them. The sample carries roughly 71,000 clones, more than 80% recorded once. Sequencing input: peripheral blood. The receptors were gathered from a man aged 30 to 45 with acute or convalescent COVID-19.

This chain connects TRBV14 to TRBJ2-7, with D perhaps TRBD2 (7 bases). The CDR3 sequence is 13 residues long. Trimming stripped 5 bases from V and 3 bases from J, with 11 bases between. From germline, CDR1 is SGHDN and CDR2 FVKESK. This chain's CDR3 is CASSGGGRYEQYV. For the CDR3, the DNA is TGTGCCAGCAGCGGCGGGGGCCGCTACGAGCAGTACGTC.

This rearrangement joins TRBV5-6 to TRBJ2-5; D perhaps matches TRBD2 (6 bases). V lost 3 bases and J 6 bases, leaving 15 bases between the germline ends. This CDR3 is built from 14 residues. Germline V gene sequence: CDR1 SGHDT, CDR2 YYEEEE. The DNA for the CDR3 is TGTGCCAGCAGCTCTGGCGGGGAAGGAAAGACCCAGTACTTC. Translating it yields CASSSGGEGKTQYF.

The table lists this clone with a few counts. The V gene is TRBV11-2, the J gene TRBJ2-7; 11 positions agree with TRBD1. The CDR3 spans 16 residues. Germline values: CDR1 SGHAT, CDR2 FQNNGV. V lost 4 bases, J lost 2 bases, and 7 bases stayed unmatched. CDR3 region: CASSSEGQGVTYEQYV. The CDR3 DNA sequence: TGTGCCAGCAGCTCAGAGGGACAGGGGGTGACCTACGAGCAGTACGTC.

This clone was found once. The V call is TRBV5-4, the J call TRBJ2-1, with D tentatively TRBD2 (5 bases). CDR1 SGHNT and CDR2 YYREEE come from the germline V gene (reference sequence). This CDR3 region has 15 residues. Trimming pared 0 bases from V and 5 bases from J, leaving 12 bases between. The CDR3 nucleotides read TGTGCCAGCAGCTTGGGAGGGCTCGGCGACAATGAGCAGTTCTTC. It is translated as CASSLGGLGDNEQFF.

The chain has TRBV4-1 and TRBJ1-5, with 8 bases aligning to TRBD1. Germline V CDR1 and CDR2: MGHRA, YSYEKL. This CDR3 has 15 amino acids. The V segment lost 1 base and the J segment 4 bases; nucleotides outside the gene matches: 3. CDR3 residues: CASSQGDRSNQPQHF. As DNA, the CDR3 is TGCGCCAGCAGCCAAGGGGACAGGTCAAATCAGCCCCAGCATTTT.

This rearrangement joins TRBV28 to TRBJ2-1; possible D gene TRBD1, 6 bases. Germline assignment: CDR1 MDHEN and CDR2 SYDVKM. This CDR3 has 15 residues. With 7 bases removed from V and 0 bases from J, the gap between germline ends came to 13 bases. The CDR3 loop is CASTPGDSSYNEQFF. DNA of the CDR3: TGTGCCAGCACCCCAGGGGATAGCTCCTACAATGAGCAGTTCTTC.

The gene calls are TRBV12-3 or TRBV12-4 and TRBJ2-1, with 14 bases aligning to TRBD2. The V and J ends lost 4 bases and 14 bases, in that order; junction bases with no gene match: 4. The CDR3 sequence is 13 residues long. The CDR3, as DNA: TGTGCCAGCAGTTCGACTAGCGGGAGGGCAAAGTTCTTC. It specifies CASSSTSGRAKFF.

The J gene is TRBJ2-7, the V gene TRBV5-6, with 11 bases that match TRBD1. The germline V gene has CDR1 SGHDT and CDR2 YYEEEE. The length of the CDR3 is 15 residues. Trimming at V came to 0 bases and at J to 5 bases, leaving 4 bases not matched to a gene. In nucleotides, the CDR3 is TGTGCCAGCAGCTTGGGGACAGGGGGCATCCACGAGCAGTACGTC. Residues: CASSLGTGGIHEQYV.

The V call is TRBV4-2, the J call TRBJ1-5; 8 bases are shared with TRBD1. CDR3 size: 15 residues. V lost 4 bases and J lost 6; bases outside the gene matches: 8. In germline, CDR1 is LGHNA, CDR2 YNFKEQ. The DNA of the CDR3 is TGTGCCAGCAGCCGAACCCAGGGGGCTCTTCAGCCCCAGCATTTT. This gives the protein CASSRTQGALQPQHF.

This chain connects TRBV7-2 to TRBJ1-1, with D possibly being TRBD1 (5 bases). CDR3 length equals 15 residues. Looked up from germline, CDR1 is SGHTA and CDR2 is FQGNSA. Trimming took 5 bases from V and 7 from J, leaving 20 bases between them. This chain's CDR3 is CASSPPVGRDDEAFF. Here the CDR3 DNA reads TGTGCCAGCAGCCCCCCGGTGGGGCGTGATGATGAAGCTTTCTTT.

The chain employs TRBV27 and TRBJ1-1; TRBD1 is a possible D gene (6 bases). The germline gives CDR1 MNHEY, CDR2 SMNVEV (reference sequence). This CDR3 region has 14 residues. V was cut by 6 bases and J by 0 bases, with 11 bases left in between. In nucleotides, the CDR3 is TGTGCCAGCAGACCTACAGGGCTGAACACTGAAGCTTTCTTT. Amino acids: CASRPTGLNTEAFF.

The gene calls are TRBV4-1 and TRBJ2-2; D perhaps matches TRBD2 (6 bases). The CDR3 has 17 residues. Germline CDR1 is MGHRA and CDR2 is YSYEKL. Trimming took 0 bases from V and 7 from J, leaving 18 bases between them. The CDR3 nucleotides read TGCGCCAGCAGCCAAGATCGCGGTGGCGGGAAGGTCGGGGAGCTGTTTTTT. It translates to CASSQDRGGGKVGELFF.

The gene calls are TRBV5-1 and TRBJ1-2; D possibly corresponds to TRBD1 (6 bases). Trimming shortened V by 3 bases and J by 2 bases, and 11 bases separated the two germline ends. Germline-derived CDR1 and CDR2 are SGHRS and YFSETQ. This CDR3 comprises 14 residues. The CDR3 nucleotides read TGCGCCAGCAGCTCCAATACAGGGAACTATGGCTACACCTTC. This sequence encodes CASSSNTGNYGYTF.

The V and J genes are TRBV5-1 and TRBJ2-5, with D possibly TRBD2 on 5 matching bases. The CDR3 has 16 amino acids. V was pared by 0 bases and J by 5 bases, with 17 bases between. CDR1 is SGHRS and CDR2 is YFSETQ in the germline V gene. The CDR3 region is CASSLAVQRTYETQYF. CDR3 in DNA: TGCGCCAGCAGCTTGGCCGTACAGAGGACTTATGAGACCCAGTACTTC. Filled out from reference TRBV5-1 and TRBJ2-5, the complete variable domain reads KAGVTQTPRYLIKTRGQQVTLSCSPISGHRSVSWYQQTPGQGLQFLFEYFSETQRNKGNFPGRFSGRQFSNSRSEMNVSTLELGDSALYLCASSLAVQRTYETQYFGPGTRLLVL.

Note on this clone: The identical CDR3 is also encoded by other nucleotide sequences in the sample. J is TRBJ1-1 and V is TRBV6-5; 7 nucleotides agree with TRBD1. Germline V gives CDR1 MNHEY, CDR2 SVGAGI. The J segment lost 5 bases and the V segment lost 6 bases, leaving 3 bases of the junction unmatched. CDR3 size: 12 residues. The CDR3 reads CASRQGLTEAFF. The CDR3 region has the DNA TGTGCCAGCAGACAGGGGTTGACTGAAGCTTTCTTT.

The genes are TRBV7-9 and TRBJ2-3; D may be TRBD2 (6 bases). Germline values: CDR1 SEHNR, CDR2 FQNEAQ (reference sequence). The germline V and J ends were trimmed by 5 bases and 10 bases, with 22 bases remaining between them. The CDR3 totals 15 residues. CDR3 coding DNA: TGTGCCAGCAGCCTAGTCGTAGCGTCGGGGGATGCGCAGTATTTT. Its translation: CASSLVVASGDAQYF.

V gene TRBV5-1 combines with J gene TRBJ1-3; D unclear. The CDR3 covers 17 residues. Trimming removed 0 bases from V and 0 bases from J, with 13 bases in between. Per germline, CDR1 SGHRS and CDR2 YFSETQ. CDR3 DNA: TGCGCCAGCAGCTTGGGGCACAGCCTAAGCTCTGGAAACACCATATATTTT. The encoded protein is CASSLGHSLSSGNTIYF. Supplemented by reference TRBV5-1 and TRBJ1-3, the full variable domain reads KAGVTQTPRYLIKTRGQQVTLSCSPISGHRSVSWYQQTPGQGLQFLFEYFSETQRNKGNFPGRFSGRQFSNSRSEMNVSTLELGDSALYLCASSLGHSLSSGNTIYFGEGSWLTVV.

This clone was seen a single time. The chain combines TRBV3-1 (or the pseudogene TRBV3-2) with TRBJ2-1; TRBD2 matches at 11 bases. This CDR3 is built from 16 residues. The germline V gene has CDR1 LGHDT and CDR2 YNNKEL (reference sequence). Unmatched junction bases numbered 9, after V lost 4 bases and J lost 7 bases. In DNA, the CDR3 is TGTGCCAGCAGCCTAACATTAGCGGGAGGGCTGAATGAGCAGTTCTTC. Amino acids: CASSLTLAGGLNEQFF.

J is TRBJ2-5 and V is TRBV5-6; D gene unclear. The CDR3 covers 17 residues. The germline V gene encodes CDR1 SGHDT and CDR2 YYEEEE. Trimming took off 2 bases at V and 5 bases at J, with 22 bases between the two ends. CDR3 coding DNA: TGTGCCAGCAGCTTAGGTCTCCGGCTTGGAGCGTCTGAGACCCAGTACTTC. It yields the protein CASSLGLRLGASETQYF.

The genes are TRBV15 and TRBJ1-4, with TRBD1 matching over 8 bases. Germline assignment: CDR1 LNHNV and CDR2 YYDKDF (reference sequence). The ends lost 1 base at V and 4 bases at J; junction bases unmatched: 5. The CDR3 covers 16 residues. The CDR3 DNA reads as TGTGCCACCAGCAGAGGGGGGACAGGCCTTAATGAAAAACTGTTTTTT. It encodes CATSRGGTGLNEKLFF.

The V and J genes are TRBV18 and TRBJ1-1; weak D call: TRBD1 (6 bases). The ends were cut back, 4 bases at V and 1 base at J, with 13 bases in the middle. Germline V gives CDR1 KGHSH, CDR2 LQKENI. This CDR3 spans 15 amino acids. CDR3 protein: CASSRGQYSNTEAFF. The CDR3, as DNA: TGTGCCAGCTCACGCGGACAGTACTCGAACACTGAAGCTTTCTTT.

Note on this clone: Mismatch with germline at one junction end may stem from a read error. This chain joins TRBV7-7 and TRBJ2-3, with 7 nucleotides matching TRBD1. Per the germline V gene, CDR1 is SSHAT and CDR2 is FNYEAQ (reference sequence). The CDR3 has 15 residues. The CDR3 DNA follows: TGTGCTAGCAGCTTAGGTACAGGGGCACATAATACGCAGTATTTT. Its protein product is CASSLGTGAHNTQYF.

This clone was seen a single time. This CDR3 is CASSPREYNSPLHF. The CDR3 nucleotides are TGTGCCAGCAGCCCCCGGGAGTATAATTCACCCCTCCACTTT. This sequence joins TRBV9 and TRBJ1-6; D gene uncertain. The CDR3 is 14 amino acids. Between the trimmed V and J ends, which lost 4 bases and 4 bases, there was a span of 9 bases. Germline CDR1 is SGDLS and CDR2 is YYNGEE.

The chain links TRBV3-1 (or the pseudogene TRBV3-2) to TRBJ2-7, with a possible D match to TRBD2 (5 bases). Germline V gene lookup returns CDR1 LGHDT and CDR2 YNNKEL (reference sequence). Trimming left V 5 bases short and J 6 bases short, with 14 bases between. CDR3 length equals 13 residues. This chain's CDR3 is CASSSGSGGEQYV. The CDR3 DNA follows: TGTGCCAGCAGCTCCGGGTCCGGAGGCGAGCAGTACGTC.

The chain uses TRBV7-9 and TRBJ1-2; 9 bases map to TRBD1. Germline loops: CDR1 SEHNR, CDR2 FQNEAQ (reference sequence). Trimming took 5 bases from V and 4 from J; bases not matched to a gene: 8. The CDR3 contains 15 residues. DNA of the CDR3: TGTGCCAGCAGCCGGGACAGGGACATTAGCTATGGCTACACCTTC. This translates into CASSRDRDISYGYTF. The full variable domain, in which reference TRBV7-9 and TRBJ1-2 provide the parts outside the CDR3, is DTGVSQNPRHKITKRGQNVTFRCDPISEHNRLYWYRQTLGQGPEFLTYFQNEAQLEKSRLLSDRFSAERPKGSFSTLEIQRTEQGDSAMYLCASSRDRDISYGYTFGSGTRLTVV.

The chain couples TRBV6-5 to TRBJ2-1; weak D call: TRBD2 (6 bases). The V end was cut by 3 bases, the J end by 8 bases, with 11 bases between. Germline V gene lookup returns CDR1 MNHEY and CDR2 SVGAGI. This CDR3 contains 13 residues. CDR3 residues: CASSYIGGDEQFF. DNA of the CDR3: TGTGCCAGCAGTTATATTGGCGGGGATGAGCAGTTCTTC.